This T cell receptor beta chain was identified in a study of T-cell memory formation after mild COVID-19. TCRdb called the 5' RACE reads again in MiXCR, with one record for every CDR3 protein. The repertoire holds 110,000 to 150,000 distinct CDR3 sequences, 11% to 15% seen once, with under 30% in the top ten. Study-wide findings and caveats: Cross-reactive memory appears to have joined, as suggested by some responding clones showing up in pre-infection memory.

Details on this clonotype: Its antigen is undetermined.

The sequence came from an adult woman who had mild COVID-19 (a few samples of this study predate the infection). Cell type and time point are not known. Sequencing was performed on PBMCs or a T cell subset sorted from them (not recorded which).

The CDR3 sequence: CAWRDLYGYTF. Written as DNA, the CDR3 is TGTGCCTGGAGGGACCTCTATGGCTACACCTTC. This chain uses TRBV30 with TRBJ1-2; D remains ambiguous. CDR1 is GTSNPN and CDR2 is SVGIG in the germline V gene (reference sequence). This CDR3 region has 11 residues. The V and J ends lost 3 bases and 4 bases respectively, with 6 bases between them.